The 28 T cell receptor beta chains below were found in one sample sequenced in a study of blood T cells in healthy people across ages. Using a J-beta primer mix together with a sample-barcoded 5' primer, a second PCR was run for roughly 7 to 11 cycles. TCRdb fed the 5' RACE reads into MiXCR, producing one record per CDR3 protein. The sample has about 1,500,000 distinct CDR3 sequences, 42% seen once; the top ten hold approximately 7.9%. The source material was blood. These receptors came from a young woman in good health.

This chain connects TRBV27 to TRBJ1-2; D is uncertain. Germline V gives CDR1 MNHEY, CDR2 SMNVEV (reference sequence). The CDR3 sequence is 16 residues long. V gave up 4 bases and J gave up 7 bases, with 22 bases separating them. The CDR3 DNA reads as TGTGCCAGCAGTTATGGGGTCGAGGTCCCTTCAGGTGGCTACACCTTC. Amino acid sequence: CASSYGVEVPSGGYTF.

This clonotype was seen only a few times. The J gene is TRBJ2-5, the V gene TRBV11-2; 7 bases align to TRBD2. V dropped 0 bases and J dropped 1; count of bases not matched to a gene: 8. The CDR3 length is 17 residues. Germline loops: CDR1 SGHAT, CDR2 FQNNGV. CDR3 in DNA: TGTGCCAGCAGCTTAGACGGTCTAGCGGACTTCCAAGAGACCCAGTACTTC. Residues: CASSLDGLADFQETQYF. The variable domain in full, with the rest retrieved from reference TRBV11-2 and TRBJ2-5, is EAGVAQSPRYKIIEKRQSVAFWCNPISGHATLYWYQQILGQGPKLLIQFQNNGVVDDSQLPKDRFSAERLKGVDSTLKIQPAKLEDSAVYLCASSLDGLADFQETQYFGPGTRLLVL.

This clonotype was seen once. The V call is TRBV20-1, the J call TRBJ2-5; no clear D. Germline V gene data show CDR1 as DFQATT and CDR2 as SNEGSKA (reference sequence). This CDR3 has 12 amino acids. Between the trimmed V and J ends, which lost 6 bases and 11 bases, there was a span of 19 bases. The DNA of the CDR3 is TGCAGTGCGCCGACCAGTCGAGGTGAGCAGTACTTC. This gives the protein CSAPTSRGEQYF.

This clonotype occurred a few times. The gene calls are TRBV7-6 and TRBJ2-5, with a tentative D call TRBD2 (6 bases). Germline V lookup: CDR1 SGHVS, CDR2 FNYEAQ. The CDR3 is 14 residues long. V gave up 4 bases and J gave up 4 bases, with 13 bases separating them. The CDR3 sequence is CASSSRLGLETQYF. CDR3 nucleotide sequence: TGTGCCAGCAGCTCCAGACTAGGCTTAGAGACCCAGTACTTC.

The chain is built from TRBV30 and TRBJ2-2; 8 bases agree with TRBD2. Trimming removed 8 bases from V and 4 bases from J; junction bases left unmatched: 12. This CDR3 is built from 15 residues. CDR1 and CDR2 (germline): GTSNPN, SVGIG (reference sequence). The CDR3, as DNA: TGTGCCCTATTCGCCGGGACTAGTGGCACCGGGGAGCTGTTTTTT. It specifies CALFAGTSGTGELFF.

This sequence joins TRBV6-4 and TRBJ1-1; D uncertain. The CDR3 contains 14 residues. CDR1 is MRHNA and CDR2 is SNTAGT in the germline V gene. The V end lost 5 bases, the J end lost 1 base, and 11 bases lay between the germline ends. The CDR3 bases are TGTGCCAGCAGTTCCCACCCCGGGAACACTGAAGCTTTCTTT. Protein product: CASSSHPGNTEAFF.

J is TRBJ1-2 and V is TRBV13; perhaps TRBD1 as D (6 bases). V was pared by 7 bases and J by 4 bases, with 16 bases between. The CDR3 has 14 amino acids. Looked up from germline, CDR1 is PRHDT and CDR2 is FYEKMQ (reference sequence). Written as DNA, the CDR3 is TGTGCCAGCACCTCAAACAGGGCTGGCTATGGCTACACCTTC. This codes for CASTSNRAGYGYTF.

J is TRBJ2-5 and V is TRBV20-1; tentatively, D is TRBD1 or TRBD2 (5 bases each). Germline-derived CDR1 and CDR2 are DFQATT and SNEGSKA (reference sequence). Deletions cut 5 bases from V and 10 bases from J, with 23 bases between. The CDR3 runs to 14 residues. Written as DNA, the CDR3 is TGCAGTGCTGCGCCCTTGGGACCCAGTCCGGGCCAGTACTTC. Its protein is CSAAPLGPSPGQYF.

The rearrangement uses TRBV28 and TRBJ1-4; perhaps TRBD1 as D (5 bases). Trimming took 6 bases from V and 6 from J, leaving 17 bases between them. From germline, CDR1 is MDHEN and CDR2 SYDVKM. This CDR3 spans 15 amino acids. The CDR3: CASSNHRGAYEKLFF. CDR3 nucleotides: TGTGCCAGCAGCAACCACCGGGGCGCCTATGAAAAACTGTTTTTT.

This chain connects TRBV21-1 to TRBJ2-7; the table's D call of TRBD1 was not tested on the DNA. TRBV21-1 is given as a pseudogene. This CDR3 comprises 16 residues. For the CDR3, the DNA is TGTGCCAGCAGCAAAGAACCGGGACGGGTTGCCTACGAGCAGTACTTC. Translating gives CASSKEPGRVAYEQYF.

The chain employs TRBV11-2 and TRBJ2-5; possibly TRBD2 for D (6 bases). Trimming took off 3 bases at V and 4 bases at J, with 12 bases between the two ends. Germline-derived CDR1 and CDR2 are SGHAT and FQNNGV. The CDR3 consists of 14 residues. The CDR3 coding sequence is TGTGCCAGCAGCTTGGCTCCGGAGGGAGAGACCCAGTACTTC. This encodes CASSLAPEGETQYF.

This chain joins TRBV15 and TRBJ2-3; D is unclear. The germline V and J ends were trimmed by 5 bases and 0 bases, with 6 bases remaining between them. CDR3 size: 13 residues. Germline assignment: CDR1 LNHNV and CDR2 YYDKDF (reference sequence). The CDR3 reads CATSSLSTDTQYF. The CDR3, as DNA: TGTGCCACCAGCTCTCTTAGCACAGATACGCAGTATTTT.

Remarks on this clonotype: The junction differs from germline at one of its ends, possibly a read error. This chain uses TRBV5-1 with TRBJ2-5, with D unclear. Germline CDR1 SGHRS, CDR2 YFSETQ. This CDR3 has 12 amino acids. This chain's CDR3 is CTSSLNTETQYF. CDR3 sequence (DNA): TGCACCAGCAGCTTGAACACAGAGACCCAGTACTTC.

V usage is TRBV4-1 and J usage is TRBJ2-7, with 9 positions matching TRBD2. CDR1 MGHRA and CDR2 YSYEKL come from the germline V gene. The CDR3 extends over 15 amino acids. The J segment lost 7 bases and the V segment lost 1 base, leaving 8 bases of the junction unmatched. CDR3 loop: CASSQGASGTNEQYF. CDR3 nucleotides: TGCGCCAGCAGCCAAGGCGCTAGCGGGACCAATGAGCAGTACTTC.

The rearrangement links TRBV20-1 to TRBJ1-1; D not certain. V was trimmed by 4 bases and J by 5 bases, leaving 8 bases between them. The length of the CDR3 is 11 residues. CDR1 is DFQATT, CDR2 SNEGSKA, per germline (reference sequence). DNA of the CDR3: TGCAGTGCTACTAAACAGACTGAAGCTTTCTTT. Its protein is CSATKQTEAFF.

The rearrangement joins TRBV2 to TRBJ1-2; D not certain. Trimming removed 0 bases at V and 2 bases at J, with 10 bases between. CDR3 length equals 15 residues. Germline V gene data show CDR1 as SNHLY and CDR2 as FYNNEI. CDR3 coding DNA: TGTGCCAGCAGTGAAGCCTGGGGTGGGAACTATGGCTACACCTTC. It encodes CASSEAWGGNYGYTF.

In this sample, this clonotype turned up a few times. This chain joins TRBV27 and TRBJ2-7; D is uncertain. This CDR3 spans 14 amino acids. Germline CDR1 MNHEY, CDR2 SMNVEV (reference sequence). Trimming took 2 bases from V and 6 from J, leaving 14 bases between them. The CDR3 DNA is TGTGCCAGCAGTTTAGTTAGGTCTAATGTCGAGCAGTACTTC. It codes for CASSLVRSNVEQYF.

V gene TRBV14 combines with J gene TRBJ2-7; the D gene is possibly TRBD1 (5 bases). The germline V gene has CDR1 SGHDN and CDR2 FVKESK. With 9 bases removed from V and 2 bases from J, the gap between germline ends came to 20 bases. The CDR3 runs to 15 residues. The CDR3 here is CASFDGAADTYEQYF. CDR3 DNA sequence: TGTGCCAGTTTCGATGGGGCAGCCGATACCTACGAGCAGTACTTC. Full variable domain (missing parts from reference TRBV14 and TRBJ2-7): EAGVTQFPSHSVIEKGQTVTLRCDPISGHDNLYWYRRVMGKEIKFLLHFVKESKQDESGMPNNRFLAERTGGTYSTLKVQPAELEDSGVYFCASFDGAADTYEQYFGPGTRLTVT.

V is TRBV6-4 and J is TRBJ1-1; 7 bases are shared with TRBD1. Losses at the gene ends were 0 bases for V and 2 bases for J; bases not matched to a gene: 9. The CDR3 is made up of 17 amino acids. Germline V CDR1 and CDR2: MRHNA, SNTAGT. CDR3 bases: TGTGCCAGCAGTGACTCGCAGGGGGGGATGATAAACACTGAAGCTTTCTTT. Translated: CASSDSQGGMINTEAFF.

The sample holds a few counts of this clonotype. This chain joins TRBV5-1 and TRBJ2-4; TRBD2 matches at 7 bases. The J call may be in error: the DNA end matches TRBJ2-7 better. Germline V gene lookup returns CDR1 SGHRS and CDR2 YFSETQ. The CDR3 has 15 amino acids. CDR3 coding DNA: TGCGCCAGCAGCTTATCTGGGGGGGGTCGATACGAGCAGTACTTC. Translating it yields CASSLSGGGRYEQYF.

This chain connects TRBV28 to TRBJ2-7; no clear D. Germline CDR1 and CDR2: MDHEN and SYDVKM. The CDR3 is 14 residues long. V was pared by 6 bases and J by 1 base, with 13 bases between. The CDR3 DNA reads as TGTGCCAGCAGAAAGGGCCGCCTATCCTACGAGCAGTACTTC. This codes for CASRKGRLSYEQYF.

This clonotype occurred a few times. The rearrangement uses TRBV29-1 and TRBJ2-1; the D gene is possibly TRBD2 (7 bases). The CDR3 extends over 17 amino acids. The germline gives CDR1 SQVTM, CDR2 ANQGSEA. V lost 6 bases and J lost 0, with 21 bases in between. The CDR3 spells CSVGGGPELSSYNEQFF. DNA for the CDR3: TGCAGCGTGGGGGGGGGCCCAGAACTTAGCTCCTACAATGAGCAGTTCTTC.

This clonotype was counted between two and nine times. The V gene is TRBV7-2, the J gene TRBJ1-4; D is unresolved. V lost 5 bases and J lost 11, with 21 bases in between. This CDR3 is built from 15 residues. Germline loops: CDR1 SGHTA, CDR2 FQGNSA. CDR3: CASSPFSDPKVKLFF. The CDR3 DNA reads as TGTGCCAGCAGCCCATTTAGTGATCCAAAAGTGAAACTGTTTTTT. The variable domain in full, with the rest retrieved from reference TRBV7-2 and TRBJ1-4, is GAGVSQSPSNKVTEKGKDVELRCDPISGHTALYWYRQSLGQGLEFLIYFQGNSAPDKSGLPSDRFSAERTGGSVSTLTIQRTQQEDSAVYLCASSPFSDPKVKLFFGSGTQLSVL.

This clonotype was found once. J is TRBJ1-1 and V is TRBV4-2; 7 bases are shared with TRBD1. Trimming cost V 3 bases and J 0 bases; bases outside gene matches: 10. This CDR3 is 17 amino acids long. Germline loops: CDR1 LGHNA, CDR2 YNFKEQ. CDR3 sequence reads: CASSHGRQGTLNTEAFF. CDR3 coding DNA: TGTGCCAGCAGCCACGGAAGACAGGGAACTCTGAACACTGAAGCTTTCTTT.

CDR3 in amino acids: CASSLGPSGGFYEQYF. Written as DNA, the CDR3 is TGCGCCAGCAGCTTGGGGCCCAGCGGGGGATTCTACGAGCAGTACTTC. The J gene is TRBJ2-4, the V gene TRBV5-1, with TRBD2 matching over 8 bases. The J call may be in error: the DNA end matches TRBJ2-7 better. This CDR3 has 16 residues. Germline assignment: CDR1 SGHRS and CDR2 YFSETQ.

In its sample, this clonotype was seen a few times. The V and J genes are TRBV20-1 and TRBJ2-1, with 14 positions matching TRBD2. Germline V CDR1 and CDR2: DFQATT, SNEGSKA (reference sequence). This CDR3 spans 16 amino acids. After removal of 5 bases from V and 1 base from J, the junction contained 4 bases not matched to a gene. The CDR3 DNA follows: TGCAGTGCTGGGGGACTAGCGGGGGCTTCCTACAATGAGCAGTTCTTC. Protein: CSAGGLAGASYNEQFF.

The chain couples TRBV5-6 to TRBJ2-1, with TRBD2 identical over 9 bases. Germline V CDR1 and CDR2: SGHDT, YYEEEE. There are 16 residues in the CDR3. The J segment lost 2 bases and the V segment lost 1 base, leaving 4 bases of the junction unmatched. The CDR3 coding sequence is TGTGCCAGCAGCTTGTCGCCTAGCGGGGCCTACAATGAGCAGTTCTTC. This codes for CASSLSPSGAYNEQFF.

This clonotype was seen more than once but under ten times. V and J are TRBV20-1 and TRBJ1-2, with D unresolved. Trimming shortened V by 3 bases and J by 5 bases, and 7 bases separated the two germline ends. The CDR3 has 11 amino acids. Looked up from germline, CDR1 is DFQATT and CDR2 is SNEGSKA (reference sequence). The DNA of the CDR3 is TGCAGTGCTAGGATTCCGTATGGCTACACCTTC. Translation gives CSARIPYGYTF.